This entry describes one TCR beta chain. The record originates from a study of cytomegalovirus exposure and HLA in healthy donors. Germline CDR1 is SGHRS and CDR2 is YFSETQ. V trimming: 0 bases; J trimming: 12 bases; junction bases outside the gene matches: 9. The CDR3 covers 13 residues. Primers for the PCR totalled 60 Vbeta and 13 Jbeta. The assay was immunoSEQ multiplex PCR, and TCRdb's table has in-frame clones only and misses some. The sample yields approximately 69,000 clones, roughly 74% seen once. The sequenced sample consisted of PBMCs. This sequence joins TRBV5-1 and TRBJ2-7, with TRBD2 identical over 7 bases. This TCR was recovered from a woman in her twenties or thirties in good health and CMV-seropositive. Here the CDR3 DNA reads TGCGCCAGCAGCTTGGCCCGAGGGGAGGGGTCGTACTTC. Protein: CASSLARGEGSYF. Looking up the rest from reference TRBV5-1 and TRBJ2-7 gives the full variable domain: KAGVTQTPRYLIKTRGQQVTLSCSPISGHRSVSWYQQTPGQGLQFLFEYFSETQRNKGNFPGRFSGRQFSNSRSEMNVSTLELGDSALYLCASSLARGEGSYFGPGTRLTVT.